This TCR beta chain is drawn from a study of cytomegalovirus exposure and HLA in healthy donors. General study findings and limits: Researchers counted roughly 160 TCR beta chains as cytomegalovirus-associated. Versus the approximately 700-donor mean, an Asian-associated ancestry cluster reportedly showed fewer N-insertions in a later analysis.

Points on this clone: The target antigen is unknown.

With 60 Vbeta and 13 Jbeta primers, the PCR was carried out. Only in-frame clones appear in the TCRdb table, and some are missing; sequencing was by immunoSEQ multiplex PCR. Of over 75,000 clones in the sample, about 75% were seen once. The CDR3 has 16 residues. The germline CDR1 and CDR2 sequences are MDHEN and SYDVKM. V was clipped by 6 bases and J by 0 bases, with 15 bases between them. This TCR was sampled from a man aged 35 to 55 in good health and CMV-seropositive. This sequence joins TRBV28 and TRBJ1-5, with a tentative D call TRBD1 (5 bases). Material: PBMCs. The CDR3 DNA sequence: TGTGCCAGCAGCTTCGACAGACTCCTTAGCAATCAGCCCCAGCATTTT. As protein: CASSFDRLLSNQPQHF.